This TCR beta chain was obtained from a study of long-term antiretroviral therapy in people with HIV (dated by TCRdb to 2021 to 2024). About the investigation overall: The earliest samples were collected about a decade before the 2015 WHO recommendation for immediate ART, when ART was typically delayed until CD4 counts fell. A retrospective serial study tested whether ART initiation and durable HIV suppression were associated with changes in peripheral blood TRB repertoire composition and diversity. The cohort contributed under 200 cryopreserved PBMC samples from around 33 adults with confirmed HIV infection, collected serially over a mean of approximately 6 years (range 1-12). Eleven of the 30 participants with HIV were female. No cross-contamination during QIAcube processing was shown when test extractions of a monoclonal T-cell line were performed alongside around 30 polyclonal samples.

The immunoSEQ hsTCRB v3.0 assay was used at survey level resolution for TRB variable region sequencing. A depth of about 40,000-50,000 T-cell genomes per sample was targeted for TRB sequencing. Pooled TRB libraries were sequenced on an Illumina MiSeq with a v3 150-cycle kit. In the paper's pipeline: Repertoire analysis was performed in R inside a reproducible Nextflow workflow that covered QC, data transformation and analysis. Custom analyses were implemented in LymphoSeq2, an R package for AIRR-Seq data exploration. A handful of samples that produced fewer than 5000 total TRB sequences were removed, so some 180 HIV repertoires were analyzed. Among the roughly 190 retained HIV repertoires, approximately 59 were collected before ART initiation and around 130 after ART initiation. Repertoires were downsampled to 5000 TRB nucleotide sequences, with summary statistics averaged over 100 downsampling iterations. Only TRB sequences with CDR3 regions of at least seven amino acids were retained for analysis. Diversity was assessed using a clonality score derived from Shannon entropy and using the Gini coefficient. In the repertoire networks, any two of the top 5000 CDR3 amino acid sequences were linked whenever the two sequences differed by an edit distance of one. GLIPH2 predicted antigen specificity groups and MHC restriction for TRB CDR3 amino acid sequences. Known CMV, EBV, HIV or tissue antigen associations were flagged by matching CDR3 amino acid sequences against VDJdb and McPAS-TCR. Pre-ART, post-ART and control groups were compared with Wilcoxon signed-rank tests and Holm-Bonferroni correction. Here the immuneACCESS table is served through TCRdb, limited to in-frame sequences with V and J called. Missing clones are a known gap in these copies; in checked studies unresolved V genes cover under half, and the rest lacks a known reason. V and J calls and clone size are given by that table; D and trimming were obtained from the DNA. In all, the sample holds more than 35,000 clones, and 90% to 95% of those were seen once. Less than 3.5% of the sample goes to the ten largest clones.

Paper-wide results and their limitations: Because cell numbers in pre-ART samples were limited, unsorted PBMC were profiled instead of sorted CD4+ and CD8+ T cells. The samples were dated from the mid-2000s to the late 2010s, and the ART regimens that were used may be less effective than current ART regimens. At every time point, the repertoire was dominated by expanded TRB clones first identified before ART initiation, although this dominance fluctuated and, in many PLHIV, declined after ART. Owing to limited PBMC availability, only the TCR beta chain was sequenced, without alpha chain pairing. A significant increase in TRB diversity was found to be associated with ART initiation, although TRB diversity was observed to remain significantly below that of transplant donor controls even after long-term ART. HIV repertoires had narrower CDR3 length ranges than controls, and the network structure suggested an antigen-experienced repertoire that shifted only slightly toward naive after ART. Inferences about post-ART repertoire changes are limited because no data were available on ART adherence, viral resistance or therapy changes.

From the cysteine up to the phenylalanine, the CDR3 has a length of 16 residues. The CDR3 DNA has 48 bases and is translated from base 1. V is reduced by 3 bases and J by 5 bases, leaving a spacing of 22 bases between them. Sequences SQVTM (CDR1) and ANQGSEA (CDR2) are obtained from the germline V gene. Inclusion was restricted to participants for whom at least one PBMC sample before ART initiation and at least two post-ART samples were available. All participants with HIV were treated in the United States of America. Before DNA extraction, cryopreserved samples containing about 0.95-10 million PBMC were thawed and washed. At the time of the earliest PBMC sample, participants with HIV were aged between about 20 and 60 years. PBMC samples were contributed by each participant from 1-4 timepoints before ART initiation and 2-8 timepoints after ART initiation, with a median of 7 samples. Serial HIV viral load, CD4+ T-cell count, ART history and demographic data were obtained for every participant. Genomic DNA was extracted from unsorted PBMC with a Qiagen kit on a QIAcube, with processing performed in batches of 12 samples.

Concerning this clone itself: No cognate antigen has been identified for it. No much larger clone is present one base from it, and per-base qualities are unavailable.

The specimen comprised unsorted PBMCs, sampled 3.7 years after starting antiretroviral therapy. Recombination linked TRBV29-1 to TRBJ1-1, with TRBD1 tentatively as D gene (6 bases match). This TCR was recovered from a woman aged 45-65 years with HIV. The sequence in DNA is TGCAGCGTTGATCGGCAGGGGCTATCGCGCCGTACTGAAGCTTTCTTT. This is translated as CSVDRQGLSRRTEAFF.